This TCR beta chain was identified in a study of control samples from healthy donors and cancer patients. The CDR3 runs to 13 residues. The J segment lost 4 bases and the V segment lost 6 bases, leaving 4 bases of the junction unmatched. From germline, CDR1 is LNHDA and CDR2 SQIVND (reference sequence). The table came from immunoSEQ multiplex PCR; TCRdb's copy has only in-frame clones and leaves some out. The sample lists 150,000 or so clones, around 94% occurring once. This TCR derives from a man aged 35 to 55 in good health. Sequences were obtained from blood. The chain is built from TRBV19 and TRBJ2-5; 8 bases align to TRBD1. CDR3 in DNA: TGTGCCAGTAGCCAACAGGGGGGAGAGACCCAGTACTTC. The encoded protein is CASSQQGGETQYF.